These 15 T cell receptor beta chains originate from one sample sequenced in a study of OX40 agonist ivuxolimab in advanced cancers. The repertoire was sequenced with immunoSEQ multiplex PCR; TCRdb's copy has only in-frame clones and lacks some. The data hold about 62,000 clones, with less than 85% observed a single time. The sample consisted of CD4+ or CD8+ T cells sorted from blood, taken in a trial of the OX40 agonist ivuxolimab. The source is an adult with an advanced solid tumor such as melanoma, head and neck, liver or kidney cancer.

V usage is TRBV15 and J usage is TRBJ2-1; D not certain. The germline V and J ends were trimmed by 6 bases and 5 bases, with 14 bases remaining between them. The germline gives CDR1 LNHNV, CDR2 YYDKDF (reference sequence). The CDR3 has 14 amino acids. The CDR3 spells CATRAGRLHNEQFF. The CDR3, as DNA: TGTGCCACCAGAGCAGGCAGGCTACACAATGAGCAGTTCTTC.

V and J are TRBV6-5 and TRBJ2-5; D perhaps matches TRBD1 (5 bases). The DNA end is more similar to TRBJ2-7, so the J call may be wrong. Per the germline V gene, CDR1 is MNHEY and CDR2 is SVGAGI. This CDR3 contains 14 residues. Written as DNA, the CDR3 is TGTGCCAGCAGTACTAACCAGGGTGGCAACGAGCAGTACTTC. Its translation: CASSTNQGGNEQYF.

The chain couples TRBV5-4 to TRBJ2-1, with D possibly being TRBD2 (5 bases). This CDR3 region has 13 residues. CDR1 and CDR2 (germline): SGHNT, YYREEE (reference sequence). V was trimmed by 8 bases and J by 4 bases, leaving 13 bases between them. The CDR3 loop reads CASGLNVYNEQFF. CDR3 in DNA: TGTGCCAGTGGACTTAACGTTTACAATGAGCAGTTCTTC.

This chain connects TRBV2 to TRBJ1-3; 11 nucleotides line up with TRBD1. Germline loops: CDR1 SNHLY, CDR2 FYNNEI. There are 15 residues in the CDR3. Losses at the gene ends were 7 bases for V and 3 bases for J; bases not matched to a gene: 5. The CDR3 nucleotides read TGTGCCAGCACCTCCGGGACAGGGGGTGGAAACACCATATATTTT. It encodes CASTSGTGGGNTIYF.

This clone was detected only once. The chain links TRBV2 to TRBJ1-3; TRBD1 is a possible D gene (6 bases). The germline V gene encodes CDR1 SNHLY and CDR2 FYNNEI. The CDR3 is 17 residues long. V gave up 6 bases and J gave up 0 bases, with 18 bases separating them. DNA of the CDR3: TGTGCCAGCAGCCTGGACGCGACAGGCGCCTCTGGAAACACCATATATTTT. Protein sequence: CASSLDATGASGNTIYF.

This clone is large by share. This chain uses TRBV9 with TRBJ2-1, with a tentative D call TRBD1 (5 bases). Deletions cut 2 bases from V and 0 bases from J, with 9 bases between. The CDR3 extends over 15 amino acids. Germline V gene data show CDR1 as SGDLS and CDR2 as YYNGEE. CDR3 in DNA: TGTGCCAGCAGCGTGACAGAGAGCTCCTACAATGAGCAGTTCTTC. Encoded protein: CASSVTESSYNEQFF.

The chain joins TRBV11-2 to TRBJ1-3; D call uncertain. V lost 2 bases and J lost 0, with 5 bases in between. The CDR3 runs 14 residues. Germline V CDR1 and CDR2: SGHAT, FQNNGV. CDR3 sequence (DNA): TGTGCCAGCAGCTTACAAAACTCTGGAAACACCATATATTTT. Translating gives CASSLQNSGNTIYF. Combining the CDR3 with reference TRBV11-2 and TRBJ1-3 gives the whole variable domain EAGVAQSPRYKIIEKRQSVAFWCNPISGHATLYWYQQILGQGPKLLIQFQNNGVVDDSQLPKDRFSAERLKGVDSTLKIQPAKLEDSAVYLCASSLQNSGNTIYFGEGSWLTVV.

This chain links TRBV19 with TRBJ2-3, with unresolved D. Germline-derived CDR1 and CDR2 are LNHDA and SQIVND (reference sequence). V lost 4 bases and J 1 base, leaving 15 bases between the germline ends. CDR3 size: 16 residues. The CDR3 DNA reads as TGTGCCAGTAGTAACCCTCGGGCAGGAGGCACAGATACGCAGTATTTT. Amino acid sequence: CASSNPRAGGTDTQYF. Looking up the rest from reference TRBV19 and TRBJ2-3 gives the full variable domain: DGGITQSPKYLFRKEGQNVTLSCEQNLNHDAMYWYRQDPGQGLRLIYYSQIVNDFQKGDIAEGYSVSREKKESFPLTVTSAQKNPTAFYLCASSNPRAGGTDTQYFGPGTRLTVL.

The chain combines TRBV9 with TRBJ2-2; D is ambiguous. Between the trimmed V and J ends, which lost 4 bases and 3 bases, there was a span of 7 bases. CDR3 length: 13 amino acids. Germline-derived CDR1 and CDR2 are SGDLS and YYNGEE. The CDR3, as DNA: TGTGCCAGCAGCCTCTTTTACACCGGGGAGCTGTTTTTT. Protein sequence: CASSLFYTGELFF.

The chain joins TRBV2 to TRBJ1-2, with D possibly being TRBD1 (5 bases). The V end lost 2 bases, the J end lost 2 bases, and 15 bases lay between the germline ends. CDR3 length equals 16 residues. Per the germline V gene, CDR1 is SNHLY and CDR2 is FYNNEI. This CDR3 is CASSETSAQGNYGYTF. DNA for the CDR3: TGTGCCAGCAGTGAAACATCGGCCCAGGGCAACTATGGCTACACCTTC.

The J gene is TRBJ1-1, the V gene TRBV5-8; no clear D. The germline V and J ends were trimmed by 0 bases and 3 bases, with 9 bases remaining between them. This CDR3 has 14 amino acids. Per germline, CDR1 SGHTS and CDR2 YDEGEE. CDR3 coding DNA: TGTGCCAGCAGCTTGGTAGGAGGCGACACTGAAGCTTTCTTT. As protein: CASSLVGGDTEAFF.

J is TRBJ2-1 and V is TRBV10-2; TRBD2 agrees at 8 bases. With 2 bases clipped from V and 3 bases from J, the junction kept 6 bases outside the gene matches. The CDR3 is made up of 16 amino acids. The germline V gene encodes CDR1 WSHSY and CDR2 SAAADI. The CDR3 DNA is TGCGCCAGCAGTGAGGCCAGCGGGGGCCTCTACAATGAGCAGTTCTTC. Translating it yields CASSEASGGLYNEQFF.

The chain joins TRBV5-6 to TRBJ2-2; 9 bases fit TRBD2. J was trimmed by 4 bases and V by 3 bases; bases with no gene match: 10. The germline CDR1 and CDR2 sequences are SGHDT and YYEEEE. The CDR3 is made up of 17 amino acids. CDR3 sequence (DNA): TGTGCCAGCAGCTCCCCTTTAGCGGGAGTTATCACCGGGGAGCTGTTTTTT. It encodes CASSSPLAGVITGELFF. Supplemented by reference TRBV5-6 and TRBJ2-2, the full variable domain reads DAGVTQSPTHLIKTRGQQVTLRCSPKSGHDTVSWYQQALGQGPQFIFQYYEEEERQRGNFPDRFSGHQFPNYSSELNVNALLLGDSALYLCASSSPLAGVITGELFFGEGSRLTVL.

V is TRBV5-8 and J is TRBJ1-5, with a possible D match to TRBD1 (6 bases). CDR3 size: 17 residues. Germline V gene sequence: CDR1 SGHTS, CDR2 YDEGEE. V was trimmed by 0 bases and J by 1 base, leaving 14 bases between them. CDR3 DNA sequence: TGTGCCAGCAGCTTGGCCGTGGGGGCTTTGAGCAATCAGCCCCAGCATTTT. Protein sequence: CASSLAVGALSNQPQHF.

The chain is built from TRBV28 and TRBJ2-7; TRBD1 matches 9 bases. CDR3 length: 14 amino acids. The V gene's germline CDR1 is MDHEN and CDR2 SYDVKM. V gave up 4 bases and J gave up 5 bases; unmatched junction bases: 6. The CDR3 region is CASSSGQGIDEQYF. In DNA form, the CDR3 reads TGTGCCAGCAGTTCGGGACAGGGTATCGACGAGCAGTACTTC.